This T cell receptor beta chain originates from a study of blood T cell repertoires in COVID-19. Germline loops: CDR1 LNHDA, CDR2 SQIVND (reference sequence). The CDR3 is made up of 14 amino acids. Trimming left V 5 bases short and J 4 bases short, with 14 bases between. This table comes from immunoSEQ multiplex PCR, and its TCRdb copy is limited to in-frame clones, with some not included. The table records a few hundred thousand clones, roughly nine tenths of them present only once. The source is a woman aged 40-49 years who had recovered from COVID-19. This chain uses TRBV19 with TRBJ2-5; D perhaps matches TRBD2 (6 bases). The sequencing input was PBMCs or T cells enriched from blood (not recorded which). CDR3 loop: CASSPQTRRETQYF. The DNA for the CDR3 is TGTGCCAGTAGTCCACAGACTAGGCGAGAGACCCAGTACTTC.